The clone carrying this T cell receptor beta chain was seen just once. Looked up from germline, CDR1 is LGHDT and CDR2 is YNNKEL (reference sequence). J gave up 11 bases and V 2 bases, and 6 bases lay outside the gene matches. There are 13 residues in the CDR3. This specimen comes from a study of CD8 T cells in Susac syndrome. After extraction with the RNeasy kit, about 0.5 to 1 ug of the RNA was reverse transcribed using random hexamers. An immunoSEQ multiplex PCR amplified TCR beta CDR3 over 54 Vbeta and 13 Jbeta. Each CDR3 protein gets one entry after TCRdb re-called the immunoSEQ multiplex PCR reads with MiXCR. This table holds about 250,000 distinct CDR3 sequences, around 93% found once. The patients who served as multiple sclerosis controls were treatment-naive and had stable or active relapsing-remitting disease that fulfilled the revised McDonald criteria. Through negative isolation, CD4+ and CD8+ T cells were obtained, while TEMRA cells were enriched using FACS.

This chain connects TRBV3-1 to TRBJ1-1; 9 positions agree with TRBD1. This clonotype was sampled from a human donor with multiple sclerosis. Material: CD4+ T cells from PBMCs. This CDR3 reads CASSQTDRGPAFF. The CDR3 coding sequence is TGTGCCAGCAGCCAAACGGACAGGGGACCCGCTTTCTTT.